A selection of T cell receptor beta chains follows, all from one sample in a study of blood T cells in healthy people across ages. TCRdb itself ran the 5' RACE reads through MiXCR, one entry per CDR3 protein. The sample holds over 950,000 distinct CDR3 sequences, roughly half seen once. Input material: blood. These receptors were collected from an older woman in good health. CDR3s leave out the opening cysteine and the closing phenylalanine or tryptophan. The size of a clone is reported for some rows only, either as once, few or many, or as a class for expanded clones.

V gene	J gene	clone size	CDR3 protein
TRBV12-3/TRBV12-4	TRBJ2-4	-	ASSKKSREWAKNIQY
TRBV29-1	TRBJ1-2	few	SVESGDGYT
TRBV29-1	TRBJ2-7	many	SVGGPSYEQY
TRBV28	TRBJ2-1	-	ASSFGGLADYNEQF
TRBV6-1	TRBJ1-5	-	ASKPNKKGRGNQPQH
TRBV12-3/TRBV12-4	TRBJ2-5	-	ASSFDSRAGVGQETQY
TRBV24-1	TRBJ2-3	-	ATSDFGGHNTDTQY
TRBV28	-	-	ASSLGSAIPYEQY
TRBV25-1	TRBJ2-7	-	ASSEWLDYEQY
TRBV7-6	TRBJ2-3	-	ASSSMAGSTDTQY
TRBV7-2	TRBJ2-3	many	ASSSRLGADTQY
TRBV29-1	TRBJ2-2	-	SVEDYGFTGELF
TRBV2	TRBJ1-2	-	ASSEEGGRFYGYT
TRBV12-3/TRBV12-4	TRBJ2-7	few	ASRPTPVGSYEQY
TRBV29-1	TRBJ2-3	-	SVVGGHFTETQY
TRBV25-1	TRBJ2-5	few	ASRSQGETQY
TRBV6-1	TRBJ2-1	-	ASRTGTTDNEQF
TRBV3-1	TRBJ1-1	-	ASSYTQRNTEAF
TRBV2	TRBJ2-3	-	ASSAPPGDTQY
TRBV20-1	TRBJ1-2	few	SASQGKRGAIRIIDGYT
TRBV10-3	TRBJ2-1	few	AICPGRAGGRNEQF
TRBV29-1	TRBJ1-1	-	STVMNTEAF
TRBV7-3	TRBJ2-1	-	ASSPLAGTSYNEQF